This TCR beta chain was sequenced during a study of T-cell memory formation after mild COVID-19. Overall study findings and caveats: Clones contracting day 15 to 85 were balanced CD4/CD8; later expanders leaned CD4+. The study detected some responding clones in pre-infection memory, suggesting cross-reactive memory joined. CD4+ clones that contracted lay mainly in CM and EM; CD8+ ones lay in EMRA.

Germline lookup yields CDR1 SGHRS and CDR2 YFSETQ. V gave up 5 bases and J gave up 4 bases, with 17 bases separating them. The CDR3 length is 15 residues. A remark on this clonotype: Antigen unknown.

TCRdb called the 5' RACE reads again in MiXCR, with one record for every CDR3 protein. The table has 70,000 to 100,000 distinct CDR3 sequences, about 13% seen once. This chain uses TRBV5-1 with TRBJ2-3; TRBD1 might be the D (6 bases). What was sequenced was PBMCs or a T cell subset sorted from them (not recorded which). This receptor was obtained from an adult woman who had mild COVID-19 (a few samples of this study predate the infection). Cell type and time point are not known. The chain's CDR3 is CASSSGDVGSDTQYF. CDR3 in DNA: TGCGCCAGCAGTTCAGGGGACGTGGGCTCAGATACGCAGTATTTT.